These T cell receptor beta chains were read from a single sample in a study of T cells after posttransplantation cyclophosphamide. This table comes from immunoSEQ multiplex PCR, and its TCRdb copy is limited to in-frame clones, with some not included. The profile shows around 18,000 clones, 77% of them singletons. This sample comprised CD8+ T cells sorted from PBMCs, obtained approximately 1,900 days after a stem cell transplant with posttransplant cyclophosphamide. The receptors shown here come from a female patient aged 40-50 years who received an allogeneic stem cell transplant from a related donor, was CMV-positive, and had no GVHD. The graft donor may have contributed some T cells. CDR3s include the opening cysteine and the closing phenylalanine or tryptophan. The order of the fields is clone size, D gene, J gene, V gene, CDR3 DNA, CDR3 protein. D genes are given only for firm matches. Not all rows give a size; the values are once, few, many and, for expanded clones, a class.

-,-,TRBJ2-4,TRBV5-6,TGTGCCAGCAGCCATGGAACAGATCTAGCCAAAAACATTCAGTACTTC,CASSHGTDLAKNIQYF
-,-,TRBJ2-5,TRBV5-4,TGTGCCAGCAGCTTCGATGGGGAGTCGGGGACCCAGTACTTC,CASSFDGESGTQYF
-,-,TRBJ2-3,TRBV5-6,TGTGCCAGCAGCTTCAGTGTAGATACGCAGTATTTT,CASSFSVDTQYF
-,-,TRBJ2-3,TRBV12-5,TGTGCTAGTGTTTCCACCGAGCGGGGACAGGTAGATACGCAGTATTTT,CASVSTERGQVDTQYF
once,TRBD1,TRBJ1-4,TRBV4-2,TGTGCCAGCAGCCAAGATCGGGCCTCTAACAGGGGACGTAATGAAAAACTGTTTTTT,CASSQDRASNRGRNEKLFF
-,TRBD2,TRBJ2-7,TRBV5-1,TGCGCCAGCAGCTTGGGAACTAGCGGGGGGACCTACGAGCAGTACTTC,CASSLGTSGGTYEQYF
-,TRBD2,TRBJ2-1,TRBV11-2,TGTGCCAGCAGTGATCCGGGACTAGCTTACAATGAGCAGTTCTTC,CASSDPGLAYNEQFF
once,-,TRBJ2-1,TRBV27,TGTGCCAGTGGGGGGACAGAGACCTACAATGAGCAGTTCTTC,CASGGTETYNEQFF
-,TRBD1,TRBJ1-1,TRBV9,TGTGCCAGCAGCGCCGGGGACAGGGGATTTACTGAAGCTTTCTTT,CASSAGDRGFTEAFF
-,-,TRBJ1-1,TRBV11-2,TGTGCCAGCAGCTTAGGGGGGCTTGGTGAAGCTTTCTTT,CASSLGGLGEAFF
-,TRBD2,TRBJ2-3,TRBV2,TGTGCCAGCAGTGGGGGATCGGGGAGGGGAGATACGCAGTATTTT,CASSGGSGRGDTQYF
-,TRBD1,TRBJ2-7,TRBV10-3,TGTGCCATCAGCAGGGACAGGGCCTACGAGCAGTACTTC,CAISRDRAYEQYF
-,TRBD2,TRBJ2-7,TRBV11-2,TGTGCCAGCAGCCCGGGACTAGCGGGGCCCTCCTACGAGCAGTACTTC,CASSPGLAGPSYEQYF
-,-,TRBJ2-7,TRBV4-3,TGCGCCAGCAGCCAAGATGTCAGTACCTACGAGCAGTACTTC,CASSQDVSTYEQYF
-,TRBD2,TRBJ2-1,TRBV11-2,TGTGCCAGCAGCTTAGGGCTAGCGGCCCCCTACAATGAGCAGTTCTTC,CASSLGLAAPYNEQFF
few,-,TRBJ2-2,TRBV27,TGTGCCAGCAGTAGGAGAAGCACCGGGGAGCTGTTTTTT,CASSRRSTGELFF
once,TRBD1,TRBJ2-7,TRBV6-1,TGTGCCAGCAGTGGCTGGGACAGATCCTACGAGCAGTACTTC,CASSGWDRSYEQYF
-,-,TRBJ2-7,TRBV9,TGTGCCAGCAGCCCGGAGGGCAGAGCTTCCTACGAGCAGTACTTC,CASSPEGRASYEQYF
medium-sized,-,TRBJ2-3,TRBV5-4,TGTGCCAGCAGCTCCCGGGACTCCGCCCCAGATACGCAGTATTTT,CASSSRDSAPDTQYF
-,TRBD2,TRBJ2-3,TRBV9,TGTGCCAGCAGCGTAGTTGGGGCCAGCGGGGGCGATACGCAGTATTTT,CASSVVGASGGDTQYF
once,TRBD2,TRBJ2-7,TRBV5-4,TGTGCCAGCAGCGGAGGACTAGCGGGGGAGCTACCGCCCTACGAGCAGTACTTC,CASSGGLAGELPPYEQYF
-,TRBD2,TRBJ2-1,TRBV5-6,TGTGCCAGCAGGGTGGTCAGCGGGGGAAATGAGCAGTTCTTC,CASRVVSGGNEQFF